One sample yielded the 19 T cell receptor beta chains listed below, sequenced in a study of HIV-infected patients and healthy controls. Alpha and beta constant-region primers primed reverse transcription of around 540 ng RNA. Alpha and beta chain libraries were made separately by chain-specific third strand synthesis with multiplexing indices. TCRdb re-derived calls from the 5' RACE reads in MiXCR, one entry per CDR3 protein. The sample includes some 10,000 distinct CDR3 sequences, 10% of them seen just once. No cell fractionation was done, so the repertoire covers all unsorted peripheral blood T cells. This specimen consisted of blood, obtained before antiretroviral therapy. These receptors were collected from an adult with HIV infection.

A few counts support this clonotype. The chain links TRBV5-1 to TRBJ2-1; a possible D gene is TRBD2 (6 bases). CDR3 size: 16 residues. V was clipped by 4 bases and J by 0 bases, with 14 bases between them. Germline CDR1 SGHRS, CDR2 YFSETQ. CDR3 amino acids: CASSRGTLSSYNEQFF. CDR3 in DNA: TGCGCCAGCAGCCGAGGGACTCTCAGCTCCTACAATGAGCAGTTCTTC. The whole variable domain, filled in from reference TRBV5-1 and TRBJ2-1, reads KAGVTQTPRYLIKTRGQQVTLSCSPISGHRSVSWYQQTPGQGLQFLFEYFSETQRNKGNFPGRFSGRQFSNSRSEMNVSTLELGDSALYLCASSRGTLSSYNEQFFGPGTRLTVL.

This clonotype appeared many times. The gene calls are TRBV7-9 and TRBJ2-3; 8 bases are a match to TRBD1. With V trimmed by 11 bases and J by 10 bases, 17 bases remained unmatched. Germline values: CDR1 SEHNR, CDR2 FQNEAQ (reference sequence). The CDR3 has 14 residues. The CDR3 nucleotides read TGTGCCGGTTTCCCTGCTGATGGACAGGGCTCGCAGTATTTT. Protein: CAGFPADGQGSQYF.

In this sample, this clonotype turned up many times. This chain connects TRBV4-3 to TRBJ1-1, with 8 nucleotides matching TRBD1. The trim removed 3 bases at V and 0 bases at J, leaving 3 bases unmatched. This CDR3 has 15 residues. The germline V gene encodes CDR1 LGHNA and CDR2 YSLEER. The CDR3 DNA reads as TGCGCCAGCAGCCAGGGGACAGGAATGAACACTGAAGCTTTCTTT. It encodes CASSQGTGMNTEAFF.

The CDR3 protein is CASRIKREDSYNEQFF. The CDR3, as DNA: TGTGCCAGTAGGATTAAGCGGGAGGACTCCTACAATGAGCAGTTCTTC. J is TRBJ2-1 and V is TRBV19, with 9 bases that match TRBD2. CDR3 length: 16 residues. Trimming took 6 bases from V and 0 from J; bases not matched to a gene: 6. Per germline, CDR1 LNHDA and CDR2 SQIVND (reference sequence).

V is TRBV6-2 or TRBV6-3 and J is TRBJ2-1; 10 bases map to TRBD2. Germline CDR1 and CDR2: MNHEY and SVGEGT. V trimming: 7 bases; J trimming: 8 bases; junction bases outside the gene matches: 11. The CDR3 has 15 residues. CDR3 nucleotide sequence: TGTGCCAGCACTCCTAGCGGGAGTGTGGCCCATGAGCAGTTCTTC. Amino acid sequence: CASTPSGSVAHEQFF.

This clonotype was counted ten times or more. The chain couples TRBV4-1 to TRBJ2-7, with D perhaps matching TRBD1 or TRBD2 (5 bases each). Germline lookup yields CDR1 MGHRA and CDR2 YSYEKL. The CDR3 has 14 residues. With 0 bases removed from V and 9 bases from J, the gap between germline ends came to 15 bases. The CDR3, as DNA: TGCGCCAGCAGCCAAGATAGGGGACGAGCCGGGCAGTACTTC. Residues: CASSQDRGRAGQYF.

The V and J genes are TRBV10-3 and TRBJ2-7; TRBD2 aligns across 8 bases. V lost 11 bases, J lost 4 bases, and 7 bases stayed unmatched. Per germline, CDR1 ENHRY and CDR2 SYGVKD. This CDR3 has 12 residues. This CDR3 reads CAAGGGHYEQYF. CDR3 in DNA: TGTGCCGCGGGAGGAGGGCATTACGAGCAGTACTTC.

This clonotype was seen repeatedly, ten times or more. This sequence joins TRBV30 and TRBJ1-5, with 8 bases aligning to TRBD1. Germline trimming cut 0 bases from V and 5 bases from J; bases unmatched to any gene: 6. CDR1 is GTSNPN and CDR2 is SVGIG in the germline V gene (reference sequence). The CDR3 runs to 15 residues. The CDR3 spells CAWSVGAGGYQPQHF. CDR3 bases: TGTGCCTGGAGTGTCGGGGCAGGGGGCTATCAGCCCCAGCATTTT.

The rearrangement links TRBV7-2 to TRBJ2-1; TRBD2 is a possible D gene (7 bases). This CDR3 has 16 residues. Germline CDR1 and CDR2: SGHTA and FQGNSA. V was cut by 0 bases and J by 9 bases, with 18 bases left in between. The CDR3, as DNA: TGTGCCAGCAGCTTAGCGCTGGGGGGGGGCATAGGTGAGCAGTTCTTC. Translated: CASSLALGGGIGEQFF.

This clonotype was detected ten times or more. CDR3: CASSQNPGVFYEQYF. The CDR3 DNA reads TGTGCCAGCAGCCAAAATCCCGGGGTATTCTACGAGCAGTACTTC. The rearrangement joins TRBV3-1 to TRBJ2-7, with TRBD2 as a possible D gene (5 bases). Between the trimmed V and J ends, which lost 2 bases and 3 bases, there was a span of 14 bases. Per the germline V gene, CDR1 is LGHDT and CDR2 is YNNKEL (reference sequence). The CDR3 length is 15 residues.

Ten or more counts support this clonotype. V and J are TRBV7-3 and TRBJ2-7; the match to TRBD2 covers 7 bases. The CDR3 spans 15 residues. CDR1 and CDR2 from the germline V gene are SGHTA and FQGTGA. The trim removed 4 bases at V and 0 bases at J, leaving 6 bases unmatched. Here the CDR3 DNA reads TGTGCCAGCAGCTCGGCGGGCGGGAGCTCCTACGAGCAGTACTTC. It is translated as CASSSAGGSSYEQYF.

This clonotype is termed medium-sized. CDR3 sequence reads: CASSLIEAGMQTQYF. CDR3 nucleotide sequence: TGTGCCAGCAGTTTAATAGAAGCGGGGATGCAGACCCAGTACTTC. The chain recombines TRBV28 with TRBJ2-5; 7 positions agree with TRBD2. Germline V gene sequence: CDR1 MDHEN, CDR2 SYDVKM. V shed 2 bases, J shed 6 bases, and the junction held 9 bases outside the gene matches. The CDR3 extends over 15 amino acids.

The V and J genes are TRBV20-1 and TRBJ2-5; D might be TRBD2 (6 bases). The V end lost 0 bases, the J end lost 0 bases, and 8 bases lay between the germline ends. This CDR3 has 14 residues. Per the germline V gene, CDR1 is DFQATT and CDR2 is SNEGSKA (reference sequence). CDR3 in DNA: TGCAGTGCTAGAGATGGGGGGAACCAAGAGACCCAGTACTTC. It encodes CSARDGGNQETQYF.

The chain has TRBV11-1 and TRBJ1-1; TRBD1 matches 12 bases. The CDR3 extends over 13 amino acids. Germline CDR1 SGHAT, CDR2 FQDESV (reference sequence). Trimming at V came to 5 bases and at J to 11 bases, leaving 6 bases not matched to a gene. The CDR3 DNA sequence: TGTGCCAGCAGCCCCTGGGACAGGGGGCTTGCTTTCTTT. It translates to CASSPWDRGLAFF.

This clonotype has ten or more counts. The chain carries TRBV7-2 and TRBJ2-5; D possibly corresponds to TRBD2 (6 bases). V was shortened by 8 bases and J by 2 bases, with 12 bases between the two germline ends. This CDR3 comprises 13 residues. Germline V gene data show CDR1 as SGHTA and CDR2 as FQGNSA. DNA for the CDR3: TGTGCCAGCTCCGTCGGGGGTCAAGAGACCCAGTACTTC. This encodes CASSVGGQETQYF. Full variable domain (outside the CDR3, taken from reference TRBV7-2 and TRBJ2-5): GAGVSQSPSNKVTEKGKDVELRCDPISGHTALYWYRQSLGQGLEFLIYFQGNSAPDKSGLPSDRFSAERTGGSVSTLTIQRTQQEDSAVYLCASSVGGQETQYFGPGTRLLVL.

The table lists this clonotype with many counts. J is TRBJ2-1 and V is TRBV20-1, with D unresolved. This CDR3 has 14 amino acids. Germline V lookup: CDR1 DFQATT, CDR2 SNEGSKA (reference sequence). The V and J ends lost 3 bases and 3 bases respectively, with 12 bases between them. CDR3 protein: CSARLARVYNEQFF. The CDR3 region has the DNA TGCAGTGCTAGGCTCGCACGGGTCTACAATGAGCAGTTCTTC.

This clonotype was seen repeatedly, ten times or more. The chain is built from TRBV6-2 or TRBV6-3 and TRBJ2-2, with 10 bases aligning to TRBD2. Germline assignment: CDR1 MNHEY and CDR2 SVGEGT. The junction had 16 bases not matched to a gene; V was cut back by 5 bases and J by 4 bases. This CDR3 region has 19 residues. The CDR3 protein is CASSPPGQTGTSVTGELFF. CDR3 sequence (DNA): TGTGCCAGCAGTCCTCCGGGACAGACCGGGACTAGCGTCACCGGGGAGCTGTTTTTT.

The CDR3 sequence is CSASSSRATNEKLFF. CDR3 in DNA: TGCAGTGCTAGTTCTTCTCGGGCAACTAATGAAAAACTGTTTTTT. This chain connects TRBV20-1 to TRBJ1-4; D not resolved. V lost 3 bases and J lost 0, with 11 bases in between. Germline lookup yields CDR1 DFQATT and CDR2 SNEGSKA (reference sequence). This CDR3 comprises 15 residues.

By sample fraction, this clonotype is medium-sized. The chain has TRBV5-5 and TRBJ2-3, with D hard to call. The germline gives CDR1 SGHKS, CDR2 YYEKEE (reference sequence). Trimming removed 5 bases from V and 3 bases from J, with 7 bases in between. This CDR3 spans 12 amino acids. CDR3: CASRQLTDTQYF. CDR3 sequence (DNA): TGTGCCAGCAGACAGCTTACAGATACGCAGTATTTT.